This T cell receptor beta chain was captured in a study of cytomegalovirus exposure and HLA in healthy donors. Notes on the study in general: According to an earlier analysis, most TCR beta V segments yielded productive rearrangements about 87% or about 30% of the time. A classifier reportedly called cytomegalovirus status with high sensitivity and specificity. As immune exposure information, only CMV serostatus was available.

The donors were healthy bone marrow donors. V was clipped by 5 bases and J by 3 bases; unmatched bases: 9. From germline, CDR1 is KGHSH and CDR2 LQKENI. The CDR3 runs 16 residues. 60 Vbeta and 13 Jbeta primers were used in PCR. The repertoire was sequenced with immunoSEQ multiplex PCR; TCRdb's copy has only in-frame clones and lacks some. The table includes 95,000 to 150,000 clones, around 76% detected once. Details on this clone: Antigen unknown.

The chain uses TRBV18 and TRBJ2-2; 7 nucleotides agree with TRBD2. The receptor comes from a man in his sixties in good health and CMV-seropositive. The material sequenced was PBMCs. CDR3 protein: CASSTDTRGDTGELFF. DNA of the CDR3: TGTGCCAGCTCAACTGACACACGGGGGGACACCGGGGAGCTGTTTTTT.